These 7 T cell receptor beta chains came from one sample sequenced in a study of cytomegalovirus exposure and HLA in healthy donors. Researchers ran the PCR with 60 Vbeta and 13 Jbeta primers. Some clones are missing from TCRdb's copy, which holds only in-frame ones; the method was immunoSEQ multiplex PCR. The repertoire holds about 120,000 clones, with roughly 9% as singletons. Sequenced input: PBMCs. The source is a young man in good health and CMV-seronegative.

This clone occurred a few times. The chain links TRBV18 to TRBJ2-5, with a weak D call TRBD2 (5 bases). The V gene lost 3 bases and the J gene lost 7 bases, with 6 bases spanning the gap. CDR1 is KGHSH, CDR2 LQKENI, per germline. The length of the CDR3 is 11 residues. CDR3 DNA sequence: TGTGCCAGCTCACCCGCGGGGACCCAGTACTTC. It codes for CASSPAGTQYF.

This clone was seen more than once but under ten times. In DNA, the CDR3 is TGTGCCAGCAGTACCCTTACGGGCACCGGGGAGCTGTTTTTT. This translates into CASSTLTGTGELFF. This chain links TRBV28 with TRBJ2-2; D gene uncertain. CDR3 size: 14 residues. CDR1 and CDR2 (germline): MDHEN, SYDVKM. V was shortened by 5 bases and J by 4 bases, with 11 bases between the two germline ends.

This clone was detected only a few times. The chain joins TRBV6-1 to TRBJ2-3; 10 bases are shared with TRBD2. The CDR3 extends over 17 amino acids. V dropped 2 bases and J dropped 4; count of bases not matched to a gene: 9. Germline values: CDR1 MNHNS, CDR2 SASEGT. The CDR3 region has the DNA TGTGCCAGCAGTGAACCTTTAGCGGGGGGAGGACCAGATACGCAGTATTTT. Amino acid sequence: CASSEPLAGGGPDTQYF.

This chain uses TRBV18 with TRBJ2-3, with 12 bases aligning to TRBD2. The V gene's germline CDR1 is KGHSH and CDR2 LQKENI. The CDR3 is 15 amino acids. J gave up 3 bases and V 4 bases, and 2 bases lay outside the gene matches. The CDR3 DNA reads TGTGCCAGCTCACGAACTAGCGGGAGGACAGATACGCAGTATTTT. Amino acid sequence: CASSRTSGRTDTQYF.

This sequence joins TRBV19 and TRBJ2-3, with D possibly TRBD2 on 5 matching bases. The length of the CDR3 is 13 residues. Germline lookup yields CDR1 LNHDA and CDR2 SQIVND (reference sequence). Trimming cost V 4 bases and J 4 bases, with 9 bases left between them. The CDR3 loop is CASSTSLPDTQYF. In nucleotides, the CDR3 is TGTGCCAGTAGTACTAGCTTACCAGATACGCAGTATTTT.

This chain links TRBV21-1 with TRBJ2-5; the D segment call TRBD2 is taken from the table without a DNA check. TRBV21-1 is flagged as a pseudogene. CDR3 length equals 13 residues. CDR3 bases: TGTGCCAGCGGGCTCCGGGATAAAGAGACCCAGTACTTC. Its translation is CASGLRDKETQYF.

The V and J genes are TRBV4-3 and TRBJ2-7, with D possibly matching TRBD2 (5 bases). V gave up 3 bases and J gave up 5 bases, with 17 bases separating them. The germline CDR1 and CDR2 sequences are LGHNA and YSLEER. The CDR3 sequence is 15 residues long. CDR3 loop: CASSQVWAGADEQYF. The CDR3 bases are TGCGCCAGCAGCCAGGTCTGGGCGGGTGCAGACGAGCAGTACTTC.